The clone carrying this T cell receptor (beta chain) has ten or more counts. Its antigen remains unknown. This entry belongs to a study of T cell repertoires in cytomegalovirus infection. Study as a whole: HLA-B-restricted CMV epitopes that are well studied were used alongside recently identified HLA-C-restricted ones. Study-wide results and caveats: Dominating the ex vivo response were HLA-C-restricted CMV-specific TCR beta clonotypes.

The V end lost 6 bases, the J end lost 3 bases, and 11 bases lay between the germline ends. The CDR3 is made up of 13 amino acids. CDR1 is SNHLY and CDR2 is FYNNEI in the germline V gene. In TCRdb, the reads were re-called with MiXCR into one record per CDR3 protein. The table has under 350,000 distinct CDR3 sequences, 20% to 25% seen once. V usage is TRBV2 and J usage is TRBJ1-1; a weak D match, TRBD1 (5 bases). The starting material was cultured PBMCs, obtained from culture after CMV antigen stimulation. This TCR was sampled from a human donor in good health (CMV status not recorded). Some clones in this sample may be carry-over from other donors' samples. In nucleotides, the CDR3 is TGTGCCAGCAGGGGGGGGAGGGACACTGAAGCTTTCTTT. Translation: CASRGGRDTEAFF.